Listed here are 29 T cell receptor beta chains from one sample, sequenced in a study of tissue T cells after allogeneic stem cell transplantation. The time point was: mouse harvest day 7 after allogeneic transplant. Each mouse received 10^7 T-cell-depleted marrow cells plus 10^6 splenic CD5+ T cells by tail vein. Sequencing used immunoSEQ multiplex PCR; TCRdb keeps in-frame clones, though not all of them. The sample yields roughly 3,200 clones, around 60% seen once. The sample consisted of gut tissue. The receptor source for this set is a female BALB/c mouse given C57BL/6 T cells with graft-versus-host disease after an allogeneic hematopoietic cell transplant.

With regard to this clone: The gene names here belong to mouse. The DNA ends 1 residue before the CDR3 does, and the rest of the CDR3 is filled in from the germline J gene. The chain uses TRBV4 and TRBJ2-5; the D gene is possibly TRBD1 (6 bases). V lost 5 bases and J lost 5, with 8 bases in between. The germline V gene has CDR1 LGHDT and CDR2 YNNKQL (reference sequence). The CDR3 extends over 12 amino acids. The CDR3 reads CASSPGVDTQYF. The DNA read from the CDR3 is TGTGCCAGCAGCCCAGGGGTAGACACCCAGTAC.

This clone was detected only once. The germline and genes are mouse ones. From the germline J gene comes the end of the CDR3, since the read stops 1 residue before it. The chain links TRBV19 to TRBJ1-1; a possible D gene is TRBD1 (6 bases). Germline CDR1 reads FNHDT; CDR2 reads SITEND (reference sequence). The CDR3 length is 13 residues. Trimming removed 7 bases from V and 0 bases from J, with 10 bases in between. Here the CDR3 reads CASRDNANTEVFF. Incomplete CDR3 DNA: TGTGCCAGCCGGGACAATGCAAACACAGAAGTCTTC.

With regard to this clone: The genes are named according to mouse. The CDR3 goes on 1 residue after the read ends, and that part is filled in from the germline J gene. The chain recombines TRBV26 with TRBJ1-1; D possibly corresponds to TRBD1 (5 bases). Trimming took 4 bases from V and 4 from J, leaving 10 bases between them. This CDR3 is built from 13 residues. The V gene's germline CDR1 is KGHPV and CDR2 FQNQEV (reference sequence). CDR3 DNA (partial): TGTGCCAGCAGTCCGCAGGGTGGCACAGAAGTCTTC. It translates to CASSPQGGTEVF. The entire CDR3 reads CASSPQGGTEVFF.

About this clone: Gene names are mouse gene names. The read terminates 1 residue before the CDR3 end, so the remaining end is supplied by the germline J gene. The chain uses TRBV12-1 and TRBJ1-1; the D gene is possibly TRBD1 (6 bases). The germline V gene has CDR1 SGHSN and CDR2 HYEKVE. CDR3 length: 15 amino acids. V lost 0 bases to trimming and J lost 1 base, with 11 bases between them. CDR3 region: CASSLERGGNTEVFF. CDR3 DNA, as far as it was read: TGTGCCAGCTCTCTCGAGAGGGGGGGGAACACAGAAGTCTTC.

Comment on this clone: These gene names are mouse names. The sequenced fragment ends 1 residue before the CDR3 boundary, so the rest is inferred from the germline J gene. The chain joins TRBV16 to TRBJ2-5, with D hard to call. V was clipped by 0 bases and J by 3 bases, with 4 bases between them. Germline lookup yields CDR1 SGHSA and CDR2 FRNQAP. The CDR3 covers 13 residues. The CDR3 bases that were read are TGTGCAAGCAGCTTAGATCGGCAAGACACCCAGTAC. Translating gives CASSLDRQDTQY. The full CDR3 protein is CASSLDRQDTQYF.

On this clone: The gene names here belong to mouse. The read is 1 residue too short to cover the CDR3 end, so that end is filled in from the germline J gene. The rearrangement joins TRBV12-2 to TRBJ2-5; TRBD2 aligns across 14 bases. Germline V gene data show CDR1 as SGHLS and CDR2 as HYDKME. The length of the CDR3 is 17 residues. V dropped 2 bases and J dropped 2; count of bases not matched to a gene: 5. CDR3 protein: CASSPGLGGRGQDTQYF. The covered CDR3 bases are TGTGCCAGCTCTCCGGGACTGGGGGGGCGCGGCCAAGACACCCAGTAC.

To note about this clone: Mouse names are used for the genes. CDR3 DNA (partial): TGTGCCAGCAGCTTGGACAGGGACTCCGACTACACC. Translation gives CASSLDRDSDYT. The entire CDR3 is CASSLDRDSDYTF. The chain carries TRBV3 and TRBJ1-2; the match to TRBD1 covers 8 bases. The CDR3 end lies 1 residue beyond the end of the read and is filled in from the germline J gene. Losses at the gene ends were 3 bases for V and 3 bases for J; bases not matched to a gene: 0. Per the germline V gene, CDR1 is SNHLY and CDR2 is FYNGKV (reference sequence). This CDR3 has 13 residues.

Concerning this clone itself: The gene names here belong to mouse. The sequence runs out 1 residue before the end of the CDR3; the remainder is reconstructed from the germline J gene. V usage is TRBV26 and J usage is TRBJ2-7; the D gene could be TRBD1 or TRBD2 (5 bases each). Per germline, CDR1 KGHPV and CDR2 FQNQEV (reference sequence). CDR3 length: 14 residues. Between the trimmed V and J ends, which lost 1 base and 4 bases, there was a span of 11 bases. The DNA read from the CDR3 is TGTGCCAGCAGTCTGTACGGGGGTTCGTATGAACAGTAC. Encoded protein: CASSLYGGSYEQY. The entire CDR3 is CASSLYGGSYEQYF.

Turning to this clone: The gene names here belong to mouse. The read ends 1 residue early relative to the CDR3; the germline J gene fills the gap. The chain employs TRBV26 and TRBJ2-3; 7 bases are a match to TRBD1. The V and J ends lost 11 bases and 0 bases, in that order; junction bases with no gene match: 2. Germline V lookup: CDR1 KGHPV, CDR2 FQNQEV (reference sequence). The CDR3 loop spans 12 amino acids. The sequenced CDR3 bases are TGTGCCTCCAGGGGGAGTGCAGAAACGCTGTAT. Translated: CASRGSAETLY. The full CDR3 is CASRGSAETLYF. The full variable domain, rest sourced from reference TRBV26 and TRBJ2-3, is NSKVIQTPRYLVKGQGQKAKMRCIPEKGHPVVFWYQQNKNNEFKFLINFQNQEVLQQIDMTEKRFSAECPSNSPCSLEIQSSEAGDSALYLCASRGSAETLYFGSGTRLTVL.

Details on this clone: All gene names here are mouse names. Incomplete CDR3 DNA: TGTGCCAGCAGTCCGGACTGGGGGGACACCGGGCAGCTCTAC. Amino acid sequence: CASSPDWGDTGQLY. The CDR3 as a whole reads CASSPDWGDTGQLYF. The rearrangement links TRBV14 to TRBJ2-2; 11 bases map to TRBD2. With the read ending 1 residue before the CDR3 end, the germline J gene is used to fill in that end. Germline CDR1 is SGHDT and CDR2 is FRDEAV. J gave up 3 bases and V 4 bases, and 2 bases lay outside the gene matches. The CDR3 runs to 15 residues. The full variable domain, with the rest looked up from reference TRBV14 and TRBJ2-2, is EAGVTQSPRYAVLQEGQAVSFWCDPISGHDTLYWYQQPRDQGPQLLVYFRDEAVIDNSQLPSDRFSAVRPKGTNSTLKIQSAKQGDTATYLCASSPDWGDTGQLYFGEGSKLTVL.

As to this clone: The genes are named according to mouse. Read data end 1 residue before the CDR3 end; the end is taken from the germline J gene. J is TRBJ1-5 and V is TRBV16; 8 bases align to TRBD1. Germline V gene sequence: CDR1 SGHSA, CDR2 FRNQAP. Unmatched junction bases numbered 9, after V lost 3 bases and J lost 5 bases. The CDR3 totals 16 residues. Partial CDR3 DNA: TGTGCAAGCAGCTTCTCCCAGGGGGCGAGAGACCAGGCTCCGCTT. Protein sequence: CASSFSQGARDQAPL. The whole CDR3 reads CASSFSQGARDQAPLF.

This clone was found a few times. Mouse names are used for the genes. Read sequence stops 1 residue before the CDR3 end, and the germline J gene provides the missing end. The chain has TRBV31 and TRBJ1-4; no reliable D call. CDR1 GKSSPN and CDR2 SITVG come from the germline V gene. Trimming took 3 bases from V and 1 from J, leaving 3 bases between them. CDR3 length: 12 amino acids. CDR3 residues: CAWSGSNERLFF. The DNA read from the CDR3 is TGTGCCTGGAGCGGTTCCAACGAAAGATTATTT.

As for this clone: Gene and germline names: mouse. From the germline J gene comes the end of the CDR3, since the read stops 1 residue before it. This sequence joins TRBV12-2 and TRBJ2-7; 9 nucleotides line up with TRBD2. This CDR3 is built from 14 residues. CDR1 and CDR2 (germline): SGHLS, HYDKME. V lost 0 bases and J lost 5; bases outside the gene matches: 4. The CDR3 bases that were read are TGTGCCAGCTCTCTCGACTGGGGGAGGGATGAACAGTAC. This translates into CASSLDWGRDEQY. The CDR3 as a whole reads CASSLDWGRDEQYF.

Of note for this clone: Mouse gene names apply. Partial CDR3 DNA: TGTGCCAGCAGCTTAGCACAATCTGGAAATACGCTCTAT. Protein sequence: CASSLAQSGNTLY. The whole CDR3 reads CASSLAQSGNTLYF. The rearrangement joins TRBV3 to TRBJ1-3; no clear D. The read is 1 residue too short to cover the CDR3 end, so that end is filled in from the germline J gene. Trimming removed 0 bases from V and 1 base from J, with 4 bases in between. CDR1 is SNHLY, CDR2 FYNGKV, per germline (reference sequence). The CDR3 is made up of 14 amino acids.

Worth noting for this clone: Gene names and germline refer to mouse. The CDR3 goes on 1 residue after the read ends, and that part is filled in from the germline J gene. The chain combines TRBV23 with TRBJ2-7; no DNA check was done on the table's D call, TRBD2. CDR3 length: 13 residues. CDR1 is KGHTA and CDR2 is FQNQQP in the germline V gene. The covered CDR3 bases are TGCTCCAGCAGTCAATCCGCGGGGGGTGAACAGTAC. Residues: CSSSQSAGGEQY. The entire CDR3 protein is CSSSQSAGGEQYF. Supplemented by reference TRBV23 and TRBJ2-7, the full variable domain reads DAAVTQKPRYLIKMKGQEAEMKCIPEKGHTAVFWYQQKQSKELKFLIYFQNQQPLDQIDMVKERFSAVCPSSSLCSLGIRTCEAEDSALYLCSSSQSAGGEQYFGPGTRLTVL.

A word on this clone: Germline and genes here are mouse. The read ends 1 residue early relative to the CDR3; the germline J gene fills the gap. The chain employs TRBV26 and TRBJ1-1; tentative D call: TRBD1 (5 bases). This CDR3 comprises 12 residues. The V gene lost 5 bases and the J gene lost 3 bases, with 7 bases spanning the gap. The V gene's germline CDR1 is KGHPV and CDR2 FQNQEV (reference sequence). The sequenced CDR3 bases are TGTGCCAGCAGTAGACAGTACACAGAAGTCTTC. It specifies CASSRQYTEVF. The whole CDR3 reads CASSRQYTEVFF.

This clone was recorded a few times. The gene symbols are mouse symbols. The CDR3 spells CASSTYEQYF. The CDR3 DNA, read in part, is TGTGCCAGCTCTACTTATGAACAGTAC. This chain links TRBV12-2 with TRBJ2-7; D remains ambiguous. Coverage ceases 1 residue before the CDR3 finishes, and the germline J gene fills in the end. Trimming left V 3 bases short and J 4 bases short, with 3 bases between. The CDR3 has 10 amino acids. The V gene's germline CDR1 is SGHLS and CDR2 HYDKME.

This clone turned up a few times. Mouse gene names apply. The read ends 1 residue before the CDR3 terminus; that terminus is restored from the germline J gene. The genes are TRBV26 and TRBJ2-5, with D tentatively TRBD1 or TRBD2 (6 bases each). The CDR3 spans 16 residues. Germline-derived CDR1 and CDR2 are KGHPV and FQNQEV (reference sequence). The ends were cut back, 5 bases at V and 0 bases at J, with 15 bases in the middle. The sequenced part of the CDR3 DNA is TGTGCCAGCAGTAGACAGGCCTGGGGAAACCAAGACACCCAGTAC. Translating gives CASSRQAWGNQDTQY. The complete CDR3 protein is CASSRQAWGNQDTQYF.

As to this clone: Gene names refer to mouse genes. Read coverage stops 1 residue before the CDR3 terminus; the germline J gene supplies the remainder. This chain links TRBV3 with TRBJ1-4; no definite D call. Germline-derived CDR1 and CDR2 are SNHLY and FYNGKV (reference sequence). This CDR3 region has 12 residues. The V and J ends lost 5 bases and 5 bases respectively, with 6 bases between them. The CDR3 protein is CASSPRNERLFF. The sequenced CDR3 bases are TGTGCCAGCAGCCCCAGGAACGAAAGATTATTT. The full variable domain, its missing parts supplied by reference TRBV3 and TRBJ1-4, is GPKVLQIPSHQIIDMGQMVTLNCDPVSNHLYFYWYKQILGQQMEFLVNFYNGKVMEKSKLFKDQFSVERPDGSYFTLKIQPTALEDSAVYFCASSPRNERLFFGHGTKLSVL.

For this clone: The genes and germline here are from mouse. Coverage ceases 1 residue before the CDR3 finishes, and the germline J gene fills in the end. This sequence joins TRBV26 and TRBJ2-2; no clear D. Trimming cost V 4 bases and J 2 bases, with 5 bases left between them. The CDR3 is 13 residues long. The germline V gene encodes CDR1 KGHPV and CDR2 FQNQEV (reference sequence). The CDR3 DNA, read in part, is TGTGCCAGCAGTCAGGGCAACACCGGGCAGCTCTAC. Translating gives CASSQGNTGQLY. Given in full, the CDR3 is CASSQGNTGQLYF.

This clone was detected only a few times. Gene names are mouse gene names. The CDR3 DNA, read in part, is TGTGCCAGCAGCCAAACGACCGGGGGCCACAACGAAAGATTATTT. This encodes CASSQTTGGHNERLF. The entire CDR3 protein reads CASSQTTGGHNERLFF. The genes are TRBV5 and TRBJ1-4, with a weak D call TRBD1 (6 bases). Read data end 1 residue before the CDR3 end; the end is taken from the germline J gene. This CDR3 spans 16 amino acids. Per germline, CDR1 LGHNA and CDR2 YNLKQL (reference sequence). V was pared by 2 bases and J by 4 bases, with 14 bases between.

In the case of this clone: Gene names and germline match the mouse. The read ends 1 residue shy of where the CDR3 ends; the end is completed using the germline J gene. The chain carries TRBV1 and TRBJ2-3; D may correspond to TRBD1 or TRBD2 (5 bases each). CDR3 length: 14 amino acids. From germline, CDR1 is NSQYPW and CDR2 LRSPGD (reference sequence). Trimming stripped 0 bases from V and 2 bases from J, with 6 bases between. CDR3 amino acids: CTCSAEGVAETLYF. Incomplete CDR3 DNA: TGCACCTGCAGTGCAGAGGGGGTTGCAGAAACGCTGTAT. The whole variable domain, remainder taken from reference TRBV1 and TRBJ2-3, is VTLLEQNPRWRLVPRGQAVNLRCILKNSQYPWMSWYQQDLQKQLQWLFTLRSPGDKEVKSLPGADYLATRVTDTELRLQVANMSQGRTLYCTCSAEGVAETLYFGSGTRLTVL.

This clone is a singleton in its sample. Gene names and germline refer to mouse. The DNA ends 1 residue before the CDR3 does, and the rest of the CDR3 is filled in from the germline J gene. The rearrangement joins TRBV29 to TRBJ2-5; D unresolved. Germline CDR1 reads MSHET; CDR2 reads SYDVDS. This CDR3 has 14 amino acids. The ends were cut back, 0 bases at V and 0 bases at J, with 4 bases in the middle. CDR3 DNA, as far as it was read: TGTGCTAGCAGTTTATCAGGGAACCAAGACACCCAGTAC. It translates to CASSLSGNQDTQY. The whole CDR3 is CASSLSGNQDTQYF.

As for this clone: Gene names are the mouse ones. Read sequence stops 1 residue before the CDR3 end, and the germline J gene provides the missing end. V gene TRBV12-2 combines with J gene TRBJ2-5, with TRBD2 matching 10 bases. Germline CDR1 is SGHLS and CDR2 is HYDKME. Losses at the gene ends were 2 bases for V and 2 bases for J; bases not matched to a gene: 3. The CDR3 is 15 amino acids. The CDR3 sequence is CASSRDWGLQDTQYF. The covered CDR3 bases are TGTGCCAGCTCTCGGGACTGGGGACTCCAAGACACCCAGTAC.

A note on this clone: Genes and germline are mouse. The CDR3 end is not reached by the read, which stops 1 residue before it; the germline J gene fills it in. The chain is built from TRBV23 and TRBJ2-2; the table's D call, TRBD1, was not checked against the DNA. CDR3 size: 14 residues. CDR1 KGHTA and CDR2 FQNQQP come from the germline V gene. The CDR3: CSSSRTANTGQLYF. The sequenced CDR3 bases are TGCTCCAGCAGTCGGACAGCAAACACCGGGCAGCTCTAC.

As to this clone: The genes are named according to mouse. The CDR3 bases that were read are TGTGCCAGCAGCTTACCGACAGGGGCTAGTCAAAACACCTTGTAC. It yields the protein CASSLPTGASQNTLY. The complete CDR3 protein is CASSLPTGASQNTLYF. The rearrangement joins TRBV3 to TRBJ2-4, with 8 positions matching TRBD1. The CDR3 end is not reached by the read, which stops 1 residue before it; the germline J gene fills it in. The CDR3 spans 16 residues. Trimming took 2 bases from V and 0 from J; bases not matched to a gene: 4. CDR1 is SNHLY and CDR2 is FYNGKV in the germline V gene (reference sequence).

This clone was found once. Mouse gene names and germline throughout. From the germline J gene comes the end of the CDR3, since the read stops 1 residue before it. The chain joins TRBV26 to TRBJ2-4; D is undetermined. V was clipped by 4 bases and J by 0 bases, with 8 bases between them. Germline lookup yields CDR1 KGHPV and CDR2 FQNQEV (reference sequence). The CDR3 is 14 amino acids. The CDR3 region is CASSPTPSQNTLYF. CDR3 DNA, as far as it was read: TGTGCCAGCAGTCCGACACCTAGTCAAAACACCTTGTAC. Together with reference TRBV26 and TRBJ2-4, the CDR3 gives the full variable domain: NSKVIQTPRYLVKGQGQKAKMRCIPEKGHPVVFWYQQNKNNEFKFLINFQNQEVLQQIDMTEKRFSAECPSNSPCSLEIQSSEAGDSALYLCASSPTPSQNTLYFGAGTRLSVL.

Details on this clone: Gene labels here are mouse ones. The CDR3 end is not reached by the read, which stops 1 residue before it; the germline J gene fills it in. The chain links TRBV13-1 to TRBJ2-5; D is unclear. Germline loops: CDR1 NSHNY, CDR2 SYGAGN. This CDR3 region has 13 residues. Between the trimmed V and J ends, which lost 5 bases and 0 bases, there was a span of 7 bases. The CDR3 loop reads CASRGNNQDTQYF. The sequenced CDR3 bases are TGTGCCAGCAGGGGAAATAACCAAGACACCCAGTAC.

This clone appeared a few times. The gene symbols are mouse symbols. The DNA ends 1 residue before the CDR3 does, and the rest of the CDR3 is filled in from the germline J gene. J is TRBJ1-4 and V is TRBV5; TRBD1 aligns across 8 bases. Per germline, CDR1 LGHNA and CDR2 YNLKQL (reference sequence). V was clipped by 0 bases and J by 4 bases; unmatched bases: 7. CDR3 size: 17 residues. The sequenced CDR3 bases are TGTGCCAGCAGCCAAGAGGGCAGGGGGCGCGTCAACGAAAGATTATTT. Its protein is CASSQEGRGRVNERLF. The whole CDR3 sequence reads CASSQEGRGRVNERLFF.